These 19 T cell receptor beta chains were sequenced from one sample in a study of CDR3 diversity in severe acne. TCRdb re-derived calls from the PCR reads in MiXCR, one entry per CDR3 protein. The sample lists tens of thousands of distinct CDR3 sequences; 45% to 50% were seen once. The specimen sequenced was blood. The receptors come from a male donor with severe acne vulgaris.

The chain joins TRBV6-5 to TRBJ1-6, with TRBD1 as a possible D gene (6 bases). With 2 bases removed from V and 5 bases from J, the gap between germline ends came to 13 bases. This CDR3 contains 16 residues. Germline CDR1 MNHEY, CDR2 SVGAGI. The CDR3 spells CASSYSSGHDNSPLHF. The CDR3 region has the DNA TGTGCCAGCAGTTACAGCTCGGGACACGATAATTCACCCCTCCACTTT.

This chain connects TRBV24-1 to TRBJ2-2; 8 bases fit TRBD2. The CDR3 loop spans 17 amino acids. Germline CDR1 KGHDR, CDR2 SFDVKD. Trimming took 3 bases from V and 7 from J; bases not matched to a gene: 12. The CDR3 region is CATSDLRTSRTGGELFF. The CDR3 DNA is TGTGCCACCAGTGATCTGCGGACTAGCCGAACCGGCGGGGAGCTGTTTTTT.

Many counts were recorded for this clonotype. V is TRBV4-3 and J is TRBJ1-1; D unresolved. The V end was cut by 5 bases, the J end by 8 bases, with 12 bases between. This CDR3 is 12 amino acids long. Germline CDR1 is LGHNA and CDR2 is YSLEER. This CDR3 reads CASSDGNFEAFF. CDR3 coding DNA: TGCGCCAGCAGCGACGGCAACTTCGAAGCTTTCTTT.

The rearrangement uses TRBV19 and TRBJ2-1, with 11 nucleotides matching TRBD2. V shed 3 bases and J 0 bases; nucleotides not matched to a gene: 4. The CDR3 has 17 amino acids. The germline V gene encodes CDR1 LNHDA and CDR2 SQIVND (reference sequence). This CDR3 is CASSIILAGASYNEQFF. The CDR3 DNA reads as TGTGCCAGTAGTATCATACTAGCGGGGGCCTCCTACAATGAGCAGTTCTTC.

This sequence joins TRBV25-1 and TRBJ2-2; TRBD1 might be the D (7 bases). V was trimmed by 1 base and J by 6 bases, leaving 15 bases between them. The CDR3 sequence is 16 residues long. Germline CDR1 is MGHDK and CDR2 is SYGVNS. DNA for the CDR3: TGTGCCAGCAGTGAATGGGTCAGGGGGGTTGCCGGGGAGCTGTTTTTT. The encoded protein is CASSEWVRGVAGELFF. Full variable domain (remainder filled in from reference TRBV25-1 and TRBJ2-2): EADIYQTPRYLVIGTGKKITLECSQTMGHDKMYWYQQDPGMELHLIHYSYGVNSTEKGDLSSESTVSRIRTEHFPLTLESARPSHTSQYLCASSEWVRGVAGELFFGEGSRLTVL.

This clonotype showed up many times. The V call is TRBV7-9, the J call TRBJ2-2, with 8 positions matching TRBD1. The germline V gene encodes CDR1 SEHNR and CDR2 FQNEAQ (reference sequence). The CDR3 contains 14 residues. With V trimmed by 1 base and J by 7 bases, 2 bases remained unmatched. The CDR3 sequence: CASSLGQGIGELFF. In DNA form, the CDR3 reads TGTGCCAGCAGCTTAGGACAGGGGATCGGGGAGCTGTTTTTT.

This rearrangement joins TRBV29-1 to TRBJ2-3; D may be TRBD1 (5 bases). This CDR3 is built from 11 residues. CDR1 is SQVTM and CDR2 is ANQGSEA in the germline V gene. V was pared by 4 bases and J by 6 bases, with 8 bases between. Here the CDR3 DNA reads TGCAGCGTTGGCAGGGTGGATACGCAGTATTTT. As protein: CSVGRVDTQYF.

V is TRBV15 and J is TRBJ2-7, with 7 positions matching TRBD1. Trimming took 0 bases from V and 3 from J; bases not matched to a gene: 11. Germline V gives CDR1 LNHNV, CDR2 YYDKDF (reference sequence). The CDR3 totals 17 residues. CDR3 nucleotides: TGTGCCACCAGCAGAGAGAGTCCGGAACAGGGGATCTACGAGCAGTACTTC. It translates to CATSRESPEQGIYEQYF. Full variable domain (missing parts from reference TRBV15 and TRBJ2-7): DAMVIQNPRYQVTQFGKPVTLSCSQTLNHNVMYWYQQKSSQAPKLLFHYYDKDFNNEADTPDNFQSRRPNTSFCFLDIRSPGLGDTAMYLCATSRESPEQGIYEQYFGPGTRLTVT.

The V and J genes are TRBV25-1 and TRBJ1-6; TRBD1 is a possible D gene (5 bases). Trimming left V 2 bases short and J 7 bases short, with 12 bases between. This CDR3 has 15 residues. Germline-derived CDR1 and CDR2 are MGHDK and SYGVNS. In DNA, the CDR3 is TGTGCCAGCAGTGAAATAGGAGGGGTAAATTCACCCCTCCACTTT. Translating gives CASSEIGGVNSPLHF.

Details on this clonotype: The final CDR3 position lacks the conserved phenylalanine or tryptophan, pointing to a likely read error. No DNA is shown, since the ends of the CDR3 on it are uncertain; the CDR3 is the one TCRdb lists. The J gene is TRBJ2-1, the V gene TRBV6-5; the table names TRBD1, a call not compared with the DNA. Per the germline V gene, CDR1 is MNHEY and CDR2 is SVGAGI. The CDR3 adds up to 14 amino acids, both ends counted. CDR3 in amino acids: CASSEGVYGYTFGS.

DNA of the CDR3: TGTGCCAGCAGGTCGAACGCGGGAGGGTCAGATACGCAGTATTTT. This sequence encodes CASRSNAGGSDTQYF. This rearrangement joins TRBV7-3 to TRBJ2-3, with 9 positions matching TRBD2. In germline, CDR1 is SGHTA, CDR2 FQGTGA. The CDR3 length is 15 residues. The J segment lost 4 bases and the V segment lost 6 bases, leaving 8 bases of the junction unmatched.

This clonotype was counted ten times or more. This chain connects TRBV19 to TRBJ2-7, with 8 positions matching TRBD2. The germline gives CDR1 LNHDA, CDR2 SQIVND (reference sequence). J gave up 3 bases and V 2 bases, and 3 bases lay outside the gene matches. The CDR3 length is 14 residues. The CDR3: CASSISGGHYEQYF. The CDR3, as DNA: TGTGCCAGTAGTATAAGCGGGGGCCACTACGAGCAGTACTTC.

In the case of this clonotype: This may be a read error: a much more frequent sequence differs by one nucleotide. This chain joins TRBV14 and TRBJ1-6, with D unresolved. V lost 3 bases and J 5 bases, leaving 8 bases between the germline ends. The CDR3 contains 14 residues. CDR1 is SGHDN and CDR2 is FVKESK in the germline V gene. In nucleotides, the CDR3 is TGTGCCAGCAGCCAGGTCAAGGATAATTCACCCCTCCACTTT. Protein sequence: CASSQVKDNSPLHF.

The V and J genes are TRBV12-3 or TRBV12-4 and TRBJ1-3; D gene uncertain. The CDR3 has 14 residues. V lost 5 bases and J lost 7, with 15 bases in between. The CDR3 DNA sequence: TGTGCCAGCAGTCTTGGCAGTACAGCGAACACCATATATTTT. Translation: CASSLGSTANTIYF.

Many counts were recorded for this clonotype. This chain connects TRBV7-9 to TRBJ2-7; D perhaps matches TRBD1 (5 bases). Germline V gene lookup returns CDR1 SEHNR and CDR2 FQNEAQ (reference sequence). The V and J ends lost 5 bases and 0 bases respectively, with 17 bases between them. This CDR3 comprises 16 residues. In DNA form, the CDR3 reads TGTGCCAGCAGCCACCCCCAGGGCTTCAGCTCCTACGAGCAGTACTTC. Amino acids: CASSHPQGFSSYEQYF.

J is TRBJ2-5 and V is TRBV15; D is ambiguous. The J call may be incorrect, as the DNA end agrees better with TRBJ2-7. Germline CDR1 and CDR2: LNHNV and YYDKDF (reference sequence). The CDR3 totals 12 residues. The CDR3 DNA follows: TGTGCCACCAGCGAGCGACTCGGCGAGCAGTACTTC. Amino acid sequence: CATSERLGEQYF.

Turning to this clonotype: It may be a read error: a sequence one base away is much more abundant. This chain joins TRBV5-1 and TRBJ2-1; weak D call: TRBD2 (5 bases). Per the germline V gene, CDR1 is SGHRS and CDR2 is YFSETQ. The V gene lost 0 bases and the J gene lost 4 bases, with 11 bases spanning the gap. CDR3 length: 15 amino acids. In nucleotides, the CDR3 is TGCGCCAGCAGCTTGGTCAGCGGAGATTACAATGAGCAGTTCTTC. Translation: CASSLVSGDYNEQFF.

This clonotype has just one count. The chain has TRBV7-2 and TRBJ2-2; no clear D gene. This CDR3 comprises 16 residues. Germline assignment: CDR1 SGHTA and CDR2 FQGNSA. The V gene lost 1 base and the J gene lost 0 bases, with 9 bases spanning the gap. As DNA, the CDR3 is TGTGCCAGCAGCTTAGAGGCCGGGTCGAACACCGGGGAGCTGTTTTTT. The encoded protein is CASSLEAGSNTGELFF.

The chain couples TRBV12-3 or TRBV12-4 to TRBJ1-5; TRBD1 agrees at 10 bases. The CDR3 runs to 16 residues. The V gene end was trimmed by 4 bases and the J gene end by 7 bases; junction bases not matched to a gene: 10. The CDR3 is CASSSTGQGSWQPQHF. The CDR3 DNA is TGTGCCAGCAGTTCGACGGGACAGGGGAGTTGGCAGCCCCAGCATTTT.